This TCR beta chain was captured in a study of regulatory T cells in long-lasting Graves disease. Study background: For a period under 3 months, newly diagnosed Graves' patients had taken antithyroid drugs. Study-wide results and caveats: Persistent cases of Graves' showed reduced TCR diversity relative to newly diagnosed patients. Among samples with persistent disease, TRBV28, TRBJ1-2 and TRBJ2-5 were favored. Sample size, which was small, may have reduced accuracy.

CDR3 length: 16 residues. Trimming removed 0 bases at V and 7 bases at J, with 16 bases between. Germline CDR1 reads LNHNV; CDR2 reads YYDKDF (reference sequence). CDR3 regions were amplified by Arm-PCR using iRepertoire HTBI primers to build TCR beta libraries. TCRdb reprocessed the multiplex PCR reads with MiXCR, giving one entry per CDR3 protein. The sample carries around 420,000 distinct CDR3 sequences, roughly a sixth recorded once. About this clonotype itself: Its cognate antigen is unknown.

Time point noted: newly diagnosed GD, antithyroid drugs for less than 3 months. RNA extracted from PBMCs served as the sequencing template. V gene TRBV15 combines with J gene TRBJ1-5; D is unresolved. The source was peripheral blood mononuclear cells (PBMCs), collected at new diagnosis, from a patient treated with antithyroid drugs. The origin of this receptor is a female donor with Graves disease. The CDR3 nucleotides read TGTGCCACCAGCAGAGATGATCCCGGCATCGGGCAGCCCCAGCATTTT. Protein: CATSRDDPGIGQPQHF.